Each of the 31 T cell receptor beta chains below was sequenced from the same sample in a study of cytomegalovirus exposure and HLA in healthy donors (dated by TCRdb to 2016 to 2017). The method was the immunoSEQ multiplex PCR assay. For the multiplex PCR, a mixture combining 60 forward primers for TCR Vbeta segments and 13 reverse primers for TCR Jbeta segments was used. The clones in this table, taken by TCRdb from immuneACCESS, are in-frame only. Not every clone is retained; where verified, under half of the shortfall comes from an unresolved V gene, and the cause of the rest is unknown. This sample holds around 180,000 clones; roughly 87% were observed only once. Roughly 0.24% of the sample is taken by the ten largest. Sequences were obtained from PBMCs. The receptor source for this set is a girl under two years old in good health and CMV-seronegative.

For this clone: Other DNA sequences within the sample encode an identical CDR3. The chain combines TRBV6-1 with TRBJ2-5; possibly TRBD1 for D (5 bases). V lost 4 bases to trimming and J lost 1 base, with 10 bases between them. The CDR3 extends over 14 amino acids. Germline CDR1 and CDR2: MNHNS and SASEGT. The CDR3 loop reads CASSGRGFQETQYF. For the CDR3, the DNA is TGTGCCAGCAGTGGAAGGGGTTTCCAAGAGACCCAGTACTTC.

Here the CDR3 reads CASSPLRGSSYNEQFF. The CDR3, as DNA: TGTGCCAGCAGCCCATTGAGGGGGAGCTCCTACAATGAGCAGTTCTTC. The chain couples TRBV11-2 to TRBJ2-1; perhaps TRBD1 as D (6 bases). Germline values: CDR1 SGHAT, CDR2 FQNNGV. The ends were cut back, 5 bases at V and 0 bases at J, with 14 bases in the middle. CDR3 size: 16 residues.

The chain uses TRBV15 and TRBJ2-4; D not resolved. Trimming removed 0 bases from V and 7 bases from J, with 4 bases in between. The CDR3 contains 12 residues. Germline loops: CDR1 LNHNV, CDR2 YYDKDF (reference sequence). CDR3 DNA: TGTGCCACCAGCAGAGACTTGAACATTCAGTACTTC. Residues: CATSRDLNIQYF.

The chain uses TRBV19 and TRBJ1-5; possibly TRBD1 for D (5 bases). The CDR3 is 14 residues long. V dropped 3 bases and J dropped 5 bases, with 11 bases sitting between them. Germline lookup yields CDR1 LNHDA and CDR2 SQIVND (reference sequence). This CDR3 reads CASSMERTHQPQHF. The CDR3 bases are TGTGCCAGTAGTATGGAGAGGACACATCAGCCCCAGCATTTT.

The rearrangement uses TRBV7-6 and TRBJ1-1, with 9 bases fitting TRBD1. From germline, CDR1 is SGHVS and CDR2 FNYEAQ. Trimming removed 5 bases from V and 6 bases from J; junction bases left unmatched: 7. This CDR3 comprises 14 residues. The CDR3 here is CASSKSDRGSEAFF. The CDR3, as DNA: TGTGCCAGCAGCAAATCGGACAGGGGCTCTGAAGCTTTCTTT.

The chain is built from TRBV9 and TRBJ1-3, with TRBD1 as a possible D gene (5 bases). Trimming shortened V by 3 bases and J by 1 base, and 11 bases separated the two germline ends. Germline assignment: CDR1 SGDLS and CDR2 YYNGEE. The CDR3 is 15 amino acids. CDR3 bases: TGTGCCAGCAGCGAAGACGGGGGGTCTGGAAACACCATATATTTT. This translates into CASSEDGGSGNTIYF. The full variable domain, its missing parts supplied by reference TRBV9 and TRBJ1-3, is DSGVTQTPKHLITATGQRVTLRCSPRSGDLSVYWYQQSLDQGLQFLIQYYNGEERAKGNILERFSAQQFPDLHSELNLSSLELGDSALYFCASSEDGGSGNTIYFGEGSWLTVV.

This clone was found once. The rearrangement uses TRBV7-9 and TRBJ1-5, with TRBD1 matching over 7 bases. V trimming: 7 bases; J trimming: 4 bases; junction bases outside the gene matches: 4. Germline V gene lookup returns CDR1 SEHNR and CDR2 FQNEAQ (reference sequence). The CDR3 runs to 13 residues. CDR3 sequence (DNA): TGTGCCAGCATCAGGGGGTATAATCAGCCCCAGCATTTT. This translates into CASIRGYNQPQHF.

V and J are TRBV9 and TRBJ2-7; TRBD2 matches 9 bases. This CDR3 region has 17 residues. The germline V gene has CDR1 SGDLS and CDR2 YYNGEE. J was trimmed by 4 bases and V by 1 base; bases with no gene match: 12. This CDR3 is CASSVLLAGSSLYEQYF. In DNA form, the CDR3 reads TGTGCCAGCAGCGTACTACTAGCGGGCTCCTCTCTTTACGAGCAGTACTTC.

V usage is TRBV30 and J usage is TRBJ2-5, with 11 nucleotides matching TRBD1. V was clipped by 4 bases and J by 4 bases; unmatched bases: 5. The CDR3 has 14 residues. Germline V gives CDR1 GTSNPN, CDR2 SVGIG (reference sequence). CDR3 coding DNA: TGTGCCTGGACCGGACAGGGGGCAGGAGAGACCCAGTACTTC. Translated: CAWTGQGAGETQYF.

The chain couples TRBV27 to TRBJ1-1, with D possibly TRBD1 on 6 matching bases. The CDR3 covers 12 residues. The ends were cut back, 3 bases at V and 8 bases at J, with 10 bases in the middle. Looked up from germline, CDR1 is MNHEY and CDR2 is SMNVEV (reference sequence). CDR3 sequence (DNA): TGTGCCAGCAGTTTTTTGGGGGCCGAAGCTTTCTTT. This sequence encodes CASSFLGAEAFF.

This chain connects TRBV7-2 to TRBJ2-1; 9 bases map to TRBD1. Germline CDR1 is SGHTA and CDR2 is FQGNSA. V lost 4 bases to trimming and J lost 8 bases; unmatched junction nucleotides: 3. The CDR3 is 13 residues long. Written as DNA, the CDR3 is TGTGCCAGCAGCTACACAGGGGGCCATGAGCAGTTCTTC. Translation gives CASSYTGGHEQFF.

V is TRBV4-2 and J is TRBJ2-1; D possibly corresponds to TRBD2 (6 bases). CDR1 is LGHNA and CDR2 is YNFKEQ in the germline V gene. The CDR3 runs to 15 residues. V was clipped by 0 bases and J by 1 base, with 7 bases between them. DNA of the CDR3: TGTGCCAGCAGCCAAGAGCGGGATTCCTACAATGAGCAGTTCTTC. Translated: CASSQERDSYNEQFF.

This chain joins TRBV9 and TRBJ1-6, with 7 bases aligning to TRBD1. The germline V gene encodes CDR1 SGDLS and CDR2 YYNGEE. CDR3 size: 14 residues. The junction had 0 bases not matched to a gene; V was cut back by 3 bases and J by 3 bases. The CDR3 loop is CASSGQGYNSPLHF. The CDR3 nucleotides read TGTGCCAGCAGCGGACAGGGCTATAATTCACCCCTCCACTTT.

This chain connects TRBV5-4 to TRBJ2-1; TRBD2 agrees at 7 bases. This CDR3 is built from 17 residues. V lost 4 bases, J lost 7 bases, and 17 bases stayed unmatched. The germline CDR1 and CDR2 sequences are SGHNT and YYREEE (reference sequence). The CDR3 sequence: CASSQGKVMREWNEQFF. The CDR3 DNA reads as TGTGCCAGCAGCCAGGGTAAGGTAATGCGGGAGTGGAATGAGCAGTTCTTC.

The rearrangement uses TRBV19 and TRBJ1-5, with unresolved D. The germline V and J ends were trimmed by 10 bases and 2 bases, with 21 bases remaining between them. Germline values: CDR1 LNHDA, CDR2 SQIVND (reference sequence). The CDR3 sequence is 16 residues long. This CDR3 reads CATTDRGRVGNQPQHF. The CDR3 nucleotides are TGTGCCACTACGGACCGGGGAAGAGTAGGCAATCAGCCCCAGCATTTT. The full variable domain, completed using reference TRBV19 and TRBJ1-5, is DGGITQSPKYLFRKEGQNVTLSCEQNLNHDAMYWYRQDPGQGLRLIYYSQIVNDFQKGDIAEGYSVSREKKESFPLTVTSAQKNPTAFYLCATTDRGRVGNQPQHFGDGTRLSIL.

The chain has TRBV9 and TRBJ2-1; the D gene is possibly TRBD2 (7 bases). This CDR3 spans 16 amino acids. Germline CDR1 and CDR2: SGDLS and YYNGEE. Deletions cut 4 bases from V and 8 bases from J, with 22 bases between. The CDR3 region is CASSPRGGAGSDEQFF. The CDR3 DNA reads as TGTGCCAGCAGCCCGCGAGGGGGGGCGGGCTCAGATGAGCAGTTCTTC.

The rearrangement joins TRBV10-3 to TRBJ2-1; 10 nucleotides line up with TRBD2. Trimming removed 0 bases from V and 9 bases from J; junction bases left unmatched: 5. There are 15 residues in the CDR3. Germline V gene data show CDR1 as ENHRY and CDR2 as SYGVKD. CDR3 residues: CAISESSGRVIEQFF. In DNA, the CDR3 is TGTGCCATCAGTGAGTCGAGCGGGAGGGTCATTGAGCAGTTCTTC.

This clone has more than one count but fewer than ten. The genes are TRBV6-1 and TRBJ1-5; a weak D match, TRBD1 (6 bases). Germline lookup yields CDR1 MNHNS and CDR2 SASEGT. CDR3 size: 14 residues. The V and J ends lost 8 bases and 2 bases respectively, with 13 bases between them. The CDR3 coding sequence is TGTGCCAGCGGCTGGGAGGGGGGCAATCAGCCCCAGCATTTT. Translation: CASGWEGGNQPQHF.

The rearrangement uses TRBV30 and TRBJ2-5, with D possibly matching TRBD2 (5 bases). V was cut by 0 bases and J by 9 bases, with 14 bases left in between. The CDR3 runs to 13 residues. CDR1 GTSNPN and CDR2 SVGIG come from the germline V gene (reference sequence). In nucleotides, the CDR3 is TGTGCCTGGAGTGTAACAGCGGTTGTGCCCCAGTACTTC. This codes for CAWSVTAVVPQYF.

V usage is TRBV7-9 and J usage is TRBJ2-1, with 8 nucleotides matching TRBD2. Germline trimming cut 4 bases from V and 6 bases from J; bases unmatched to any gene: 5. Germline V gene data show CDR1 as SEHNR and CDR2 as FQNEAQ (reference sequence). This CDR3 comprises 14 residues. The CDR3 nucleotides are TGTGCCAGCAGCTCCTGGACTAGCCGCAATGAGCAGTTCTTC. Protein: CASSSWTSRNEQFF.

Written as DNA, the CDR3 is TGCGCCAGCAGCCCCTTAGCGGGAGGCTCCTACAATGAGCAGTTCTTC. This translates into CASSPLAGGSYNEQFF. This chain joins TRBV4-1 and TRBJ2-1, with 10 bases lining up with TRBD2. The germline CDR1 and CDR2 sequences are MGHRA and YSYEKL. Losses at the gene ends were 4 bases for V and 0 bases for J; bases not matched to a gene: 3. The CDR3 spans 16 residues.

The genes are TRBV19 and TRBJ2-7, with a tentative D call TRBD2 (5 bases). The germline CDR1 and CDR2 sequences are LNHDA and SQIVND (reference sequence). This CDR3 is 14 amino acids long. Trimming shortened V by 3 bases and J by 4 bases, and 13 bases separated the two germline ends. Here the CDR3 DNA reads TGTGCCAGTAGTATCGGGGTCGGCAGTTACGAGCAGTACTTC. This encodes CASSIGVGSYEQYF.

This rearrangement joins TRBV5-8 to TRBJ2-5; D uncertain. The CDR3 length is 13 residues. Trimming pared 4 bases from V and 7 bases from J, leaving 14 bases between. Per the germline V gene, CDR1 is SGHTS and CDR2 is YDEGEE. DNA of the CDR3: TGTGCCAGCAGCGAGCCCTTGATAGCGACCCAGTACTTC. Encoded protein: CASSEPLIATQYF.

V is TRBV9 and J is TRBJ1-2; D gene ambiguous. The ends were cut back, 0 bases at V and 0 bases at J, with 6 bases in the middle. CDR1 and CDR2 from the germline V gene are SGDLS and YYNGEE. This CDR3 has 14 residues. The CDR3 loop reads CASSVATSNYGYTF. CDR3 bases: TGTGCCAGCAGCGTAGCTACCTCTAACTATGGCTACACCTTC.

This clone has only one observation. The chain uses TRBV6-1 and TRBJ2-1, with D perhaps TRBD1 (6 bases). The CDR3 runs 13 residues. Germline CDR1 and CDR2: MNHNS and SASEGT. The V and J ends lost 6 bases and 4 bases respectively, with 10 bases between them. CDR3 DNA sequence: TGTGCCAGCAGCCCCAGGGGTTACAATGAGCAGTTCTTC. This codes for CASSPRGYNEQFF.

This CDR3 reads CASSYSRDSSGYTF. The CDR3 bases are TGTGCCAGCAGTTACTCCCGAGACTCTAGCGGCTACACCTTC. The chain has TRBV6-5 and TRBJ1-2; D uncertain. In germline, CDR1 is MNHEY, CDR2 SVGAGI. CDR3 length: 14 amino acids. V dropped 0 bases and J dropped 8 bases, with 13 bases sitting between them.

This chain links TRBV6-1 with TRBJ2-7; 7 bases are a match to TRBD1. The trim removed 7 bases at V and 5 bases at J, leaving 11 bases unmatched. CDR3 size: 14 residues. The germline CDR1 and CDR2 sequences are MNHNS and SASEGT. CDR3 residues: CASIVGQAWDEQYF. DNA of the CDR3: TGTGCCAGCATAGTAGGACAGGCATGGGACGAGCAGTACTTC.

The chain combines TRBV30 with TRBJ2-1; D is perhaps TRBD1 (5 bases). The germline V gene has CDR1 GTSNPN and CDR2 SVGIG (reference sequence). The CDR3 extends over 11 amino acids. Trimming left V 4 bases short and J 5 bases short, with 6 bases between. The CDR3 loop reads CAWTGNNEQFF. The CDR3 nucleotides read TGTGCCTGGACAGGGAACAATGAGCAGTTCTTC.

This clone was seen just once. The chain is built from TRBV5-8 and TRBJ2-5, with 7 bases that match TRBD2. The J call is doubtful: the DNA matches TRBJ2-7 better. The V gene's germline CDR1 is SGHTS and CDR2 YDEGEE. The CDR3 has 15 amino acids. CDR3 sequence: CASSLGAGLPYEQYF. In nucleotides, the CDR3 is TGTGCCAGCAGCTTGGGGGCGGGACTACCCTACGAGCAGTACTTC.

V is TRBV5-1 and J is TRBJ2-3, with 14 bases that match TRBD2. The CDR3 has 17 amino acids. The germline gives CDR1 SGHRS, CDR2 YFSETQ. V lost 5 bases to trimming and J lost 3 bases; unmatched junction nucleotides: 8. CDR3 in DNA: TGCGCCAGCAGGGGTCGAGGACTAGCGGGAGGTACAGATACGCAGTATTTT. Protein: CASRGRGLAGGTDTQYF.

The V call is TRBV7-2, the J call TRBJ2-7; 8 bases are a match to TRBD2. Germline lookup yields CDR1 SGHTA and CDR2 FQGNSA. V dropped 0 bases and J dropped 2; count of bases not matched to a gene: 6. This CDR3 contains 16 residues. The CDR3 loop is CASSLAGAGGPYEQYF. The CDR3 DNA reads TGTGCCAGCAGCTTAGCTGGGGCGGGGGGACCCTACGAGCAGTACTTC.